This section outlines one T cell receptor (beta chain) sequence together with its context. In the authors' methods: From reference gene primer amplification, estimates of nucleated cell counts were derived. Profiling relied on immunoSEQ multiplex PCR, and the TCRdb table lists in-frame clones only, not all of them. That table furnishes V, J and clone size, whereas the DNA furnished D and trimming. Of more than 150,000 clones listed, less than 90% are singletons. The V end lost 3 bases, the J end lost 4 bases, and 3 bases lay between the germline ends. The CDR3 totals 11 residues. The data were taken from a study of blood T cell repertoires in COVID-19. Study at large: Acute-phase and convalescent COVID-19 samples originated in the United States, Italy and Spain.

This chain connects TRBV12-3 or TRBV12-4 to TRBJ1-2, with D unclear. This TCR came from a woman aged 45-60 years who had recovered from COVID-19. Sequencing was done on a sample of PBMCs or T cells enriched from blood (not recorded which). The CDR3 sequence: CASSLAYGYTF. The CDR3 nucleotides are TGTGCCAGCAGTTTGGCCTATGGCTACACCTTC.